This TCR beta chain was retrieved from a study of T-cell reconstitution after alpha-beta-depleted transplantation in children. Overall study findings and caveats: Several hundred expanded graft clones reportedly were the source of alpha-beta T cells about two months after transplant. Recipient T cells and thymic progenitors that survived gave rise to the high TCRbeta diversity observed at day 60 in some patients. When one year had passed after transplant, most T-cell counts and diversity came from newly produced T cells.

Preparation of the TCRbeta library was carried out with unique molecular identifiers. Each CDR3 protein gets one entry after TCRdb re-called the PCR reads with MiXCR. Of around 300,000 distinct CDR3 sequences in the sample, about 7.3% were seen once. Per the germline V gene, CDR1 is SGDLS and CDR2 is YYNGEE. The CDR3 sequence is 15 residues long. V shed 0 bases and J shed 7 bases, with 14 bases lying between them. In its sample, this clonotype was seen many times. Antigen specificity is unknown. The source material was peripheral blood, sampled 360 days after TCRalphabeta/CD19-depleted stem cell transplant. The J gene is TRBJ2-1, the V gene TRBV9; tentatively, D is TRBD1 (6 bases). This TCR came from a female patient aged 2-9 years who had a stem cell transplant for Fanconi anemia, so the T cells may come from the graft donor. For the CDR3, the DNA is TGTGCCAGCAGCGTAGTCTGGGGGCCGGGAAATGAGCAGTTCTTC. Amino acid sequence: CASSVVWGPGNEQFF.